This is a list of T cell receptor beta chains from one sample in a study of radiotherapy plus CTLA-4 blockade in lung cancer. The table came from immunoSEQ multiplex PCR; TCRdb's copy has only in-frame clones and leaves some out. The sample holds tens of thousands of clones, roughly 80% seen once. This material consisted of peripheral blood, taken from a patient treated with radiotherapy plus ipilimumab. The origin of the receptors is a human donor with non-small cell lung cancer whose response to radiotherapy plus ipilimumab could not be evaluated. The CDR3 runs from the conserved cysteine through the conserved F or W. The order of the fields is clone size, V gene, D gene, J gene, CDR3 length, CDR3 DNA, CDR3 protein. D genes are given only for firm matches. Size tells how often a clone was seen (once, few, many) or the class of an expanded clone, and some rows leave it out.

NA	TRBV4-3	NA	TRBJ1-2	14	TGCGCCAGCAGCCAAGCAACAGATAACTATGGCTACACCTTC	CASSQATDNYGYTF
NA	TRBV18	NA	TRBJ2-5	15	TGTGCCAGCTCACCACCGAACAGGCTACAAGAGACCCAGTACTTC	CASSPPNRLQETQYF
once	TRBV5-1	NA	TRBJ2-7	13	TGCGCCAGCAGCCATTCCGCGGGGCAAGAGCAGTACTTC	CASSHSAGQEQYF
NA	TRBV9	TRBD2	TRBJ2-3	16	TGTGCCAGCAGCGTAGTCGGGACTAGCAGCACAGATACGCAGTATTTT	CASSVVGTSSTDTQYF
NA	TRBV28	TRBD2	TRBJ2-5	17	TGTGCCAGCAGTTTACTAGCGGGGGGTCACCCTCAAGAGACCCAGTACTTC	CASSLLAGGHPQETQYF
NA	TRBV28	NA	TRBJ2-7	18	TGTGCCAGCAGTCCGATACGCCGAGGGCTAGCGCAACCCTACGAGCAGTACTTC	CASSPIRRGLAQPYEQYF
NA	TRBV5-1	NA	TRBJ1-2	14	TGCGCCAGCAGCTTGGGACAGCCAGACTATGGCTACACCTTC	CASSLGQPDYGYTF
NA	TRBV7-2	NA	TRBJ1-5	13	TGTGCCATCTCTGGGGGGAGCAATCAGCCCCAGCATTTT	CAISGGSNQPQHF
NA	TRBV7-9	TRBD1	TRBJ1-1	12	TGTGCCAGCAGCAATTACAGGGGAAAAGCTTTCTTT	CASSNYRGKAFF
NA	TRBV5-1	NA	TRBJ2-1	16	TGCGCCAGCAGCCCCCTCCTAGCGCCGGGTTACAATGAGCAGTTCTTC	CASSPLLAPGYNEQFF
once	TRBV4-2	NA	TRBJ1-1	15	TGTGCCAGCAGCCAAGAGGGCCTGTTTGACACTGAAGCTTTCTTT	CASSQEGLFDTEAFF
NA	TRBV5-6	TRBD1	TRBJ2-1	15	TGTGCCAGCAGTTCGGACAGGGCGAGTTTTTGGGAGCAGTTCTTC	CASSSDRASFWEQFF
NA	TRBV6-5	TRBD1	TRBJ2-7	14	TGTGCCAGCAGACCGCGGGACAGGAACCACGAGCAGTACTTC	CASRPRDRNHEQYF
NA	TRBV6-5	NA	TRBJ2-7	14	TGTGCCAGCAGTTACTCTGGGGGGATTTACGAGCAGTACTTC	CASSYSGGIYEQYF
NA	TRBV4-3	NA	TRBJ1-4	16	TGCGCCAGCAGCCAATACTCCGGGGGAGTGAATGAAAAACTGTTTTTT	CASSQYSGGVNEKLFF
NA	TRBV6-6	NA	TRBJ1-1	16	TGTGCCAGCAGTTACGTAGTTGGGGGGGCAGCTACTGAAGCTTTCTTT	CASSYVVGGAATEAFF
once	TRBV7-2	TRBD1	TRBJ2-7	15	TGTGCCAGCAGCCCCACGGGACAGGGTTTCTACGAGCAGTACTTC	CASSPTGQGFYEQYF
NA	TRBV7-9	NA	TRBJ2-5	13	TGTGCCAGCAGCTTAGCGTCAGGGGAGACCCAGTACTTC	CASSLASGETQYF
once	TRBV5-1	NA	TRBJ2-2	15	TGCGCCAGCAGCAAGGGAGTTATGAACACCGGGGAGCTGTTTTTT	CASSKGVMNTGELFF
NA	TRBV18	NA	TRBJ2-4	17	TGTGCCAGCTCACCCCCGGGACAACTGTCAGCCAAAAACATTCAGTACTTC	CASSPPGQLSAKNIQYF
once	TRBV29-1	TRBD1	TRBJ2-3	16	TGCAGCGTCGCCCGGGAGGGGACAGGGGGCATGGGAGCGCAGTATTTT	CSVAREGTGGMGAQYF
NA	TRBV4-2	TRBD2	TRBJ2-1	16	TGTGCCAGCAGCCAAGAACCGGGACTAGGGGCCAATGAGCAGTTCTTC	CASSQEPGLGANEQFF
NA	TRBV19	NA	TRBJ1-5	13	TGTGCCAGTAGTATAGATTCCGAGCAGCCCCAGCATTTT	CASSIDSEQPQHF
NA	TRBV4-2	NA	TRBJ1-2	14	TGTGCCAGCAGCCAAGATAGGGGGAACTATGGCTACACCTTC	CASSQDRGNYGYTF
NA	TRBV5-8	TRBD2	TRBJ2-5	15	TGTGCCAGCAGCTTCTTGCGGGAGGGCCCAGAGACCCAGTACTTC	CASSFLREGPETQYF
NA	TRBV28	TRBD1	TRBJ1-1	15	TGTGCCAGCTGTGGGACAGGGCCCCTGGGGACTGAAGCTTTCTTT	CASCGTGPLGTEAFF
NA	TRBV6-6	TRBD1	TRBJ1-2	13	TGTGCCAGCGGGACAGGAACCTTCTATGGCTACACCTTC	CASGTGTFYGYTF
NA	TRBV28	TRBD1	TRBJ2-2	17	TGTGCCAGCAGTCCCTTAGGACAGGGGGCGGGCACCGGGGAGCTGTTTTTT	CASSPLGQGAGTGELFF
NA	TRBV14	NA	TRBJ1-5	14	TGTGCCAGCAGCCTGCGGGGGTGGAATCAGCCCCAGCATTTT	CASSLRGWNQPQHF
NA	TRBV7-3	NA	TRBJ2-7	13	TGTGCCAGCAGCTTAACTTCCGATGGACTACAGTACTTC	CASSLTSDGLQYF
NA	TRBV7-2	TRBD1	TRBJ1-1	15	TGTGCCAGCAGCTCCTTGGGACAGGGCTTCACTGAAGCTTTCTTT	CASSSLGQGFTEAFF
NA	TRBV15	TRBD2	TRBJ2-7	16	TGTGCCACCAGCCAAGGACTAGCGGGAGGAAGATACGAGCAGTACTTC	CATSQGLAGGRYEQYF
NA	TRBV7-3	TRBD2	TRBJ2-1	14	TGTGCCAGCAGCCACAGCGGGAGGGACAATGAGCAGTTCTTC	CASSHSGRDNEQFF
NA	TRBV4-2	NA	TRBJ1-1	14	TGTGCCAGCAACGTAGGGGGTTCGGACACTGAAGCTTTCTTT	CASNVGGSDTEAFF
NA	TRBV14	NA	TRBJ2-2	17	TGTGCCAGCAGCCACACCTTGGGGGGTCCGAACACCGGGGAGCTGTTTTTT	CASSHTLGGPNTGELFF
once	TRBV6-5	NA	TRBJ2-7	15	TGTGCCAGCAATTCTCTGATGGGGGGGCTTGGGGAGCAGTACTTC	CASNSLMGGLGEQYF
NA	TRBV5-1	NA	TRBJ1-2	13	TGCGCCAGCAGCGCGGCGGGTAGCTATGGCTACACCTTC	CASSAAGSYGYTF
NA	TRBV30	TRBD1	TRBJ2-3	13	TGTGCCTGGAGTCGGGACAGGACAGATACGCAGTATTTT	CAWSRDRTDTQYF
NA	TRBV6-5	NA	TRBJ1-1	12	TGTGCCAGCAGGGGGGGGCCCACTGAAGCTTTCTTT	CASRGGPTEAFF
NA	TRBV7-2	TRBD2	TRBJ2-7	18	TGTGCCAGCAGCTTAGGCCTGGGTAGGGCGGGAGGGTCCTACGAGCAGTACTTC	CASSLGLGRAGGSYEQYF
NA	TRBV4-3	TRBD1	TRBJ2-7	14	TGCGCCAGCAGCCAAGGGGGACAGGCCTACGAGCAGTACTTC	CASSQGGQAYEQYF
NA	TRBV18	TRBD2	TRBJ2-1	17	TGTGCCAGCTCACCAACCCTAGCGGGAGGGGATAAAAATGAGCAGTTCTTC	CASSPTLAGGDKNEQFF
NA	TRBV7-6	TRBD2	TRBJ2-1	16	TGTGCCAGCAGCTTTGGGTGGAGCGGGACCTACAATGAGCAGTTCTTC	CASSFGWSGTYNEQFF
NA	TRBV7-2	NA	TRBJ2-7	15	TGTGCCAGCAGCTTCGGACTATACTCAAACTACGAGCAGTACTTC	CASSFGLYSNYEQYF